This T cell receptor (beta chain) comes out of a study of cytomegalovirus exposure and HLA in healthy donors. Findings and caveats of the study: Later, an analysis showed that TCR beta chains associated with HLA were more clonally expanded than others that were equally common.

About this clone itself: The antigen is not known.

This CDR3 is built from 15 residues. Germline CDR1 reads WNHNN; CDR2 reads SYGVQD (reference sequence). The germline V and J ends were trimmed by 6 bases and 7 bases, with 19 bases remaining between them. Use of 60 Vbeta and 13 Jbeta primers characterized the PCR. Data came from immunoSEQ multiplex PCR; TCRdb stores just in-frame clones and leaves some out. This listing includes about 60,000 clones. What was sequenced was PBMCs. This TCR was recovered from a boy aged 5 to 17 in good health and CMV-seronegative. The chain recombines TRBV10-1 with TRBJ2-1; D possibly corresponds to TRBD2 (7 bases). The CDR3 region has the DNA TGCGCCAGCAGCGGAGGGGGGGCGGGGGAGAATGAGCAGTTCTTC. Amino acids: CASSGGGAGENEQFF.